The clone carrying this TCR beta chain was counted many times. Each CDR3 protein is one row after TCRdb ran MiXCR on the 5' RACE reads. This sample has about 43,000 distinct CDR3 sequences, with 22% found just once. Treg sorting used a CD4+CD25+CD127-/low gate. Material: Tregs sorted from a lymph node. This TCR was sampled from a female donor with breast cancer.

CDR3 residues: CASSSPRENDIQYF. The CDR3 coding sequence is TGTGCCAGCAGCTCGCCCCGGGAGAACGACATTCAGTACTTC. The V and J genes are TRBV7-9 and TRBJ2-4, with D perhaps TRBD2 (6 bases). Germline lookup yields CDR1 SEHNR and CDR2 FQNEAQ (reference sequence). The CDR3 loop spans 14 amino acids. V lost 4 bases, J lost 8 bases, and 15 bases lay in between.